Sequencing of this T cell receptor (beta chain) was carried out in a study of T cell changes during pregnancy in multiple sclerosis. Germline V gene lookup returns CDR1 MDHEN and CDR2 SYDVKM. V gave up 8 bases and J gave up 4 bases, with 11 bases separating them. The CDR3 is made up of 12 amino acids. Profiling relied on immunoSEQ multiplex PCR, and the TCRdb table lists in-frame clones only, not all of them. The sample yields approximately 61,000 clones, 88% seen once. This TCR came from a female donor with multiple sclerosis, enrolled in a pregnancy study. The chain carries TRBV28 and TRBJ1-1; D is perhaps TRBD1 (5 bases). Sequencing was performed on peripheral blood, taken in the first trimester of pregnancy. CDR3 DNA sequence: TGTGCCAGCCTCGGGGGGTTCACTGAAGCTTTCTTT. As protein: CASLGGFTEAFF.